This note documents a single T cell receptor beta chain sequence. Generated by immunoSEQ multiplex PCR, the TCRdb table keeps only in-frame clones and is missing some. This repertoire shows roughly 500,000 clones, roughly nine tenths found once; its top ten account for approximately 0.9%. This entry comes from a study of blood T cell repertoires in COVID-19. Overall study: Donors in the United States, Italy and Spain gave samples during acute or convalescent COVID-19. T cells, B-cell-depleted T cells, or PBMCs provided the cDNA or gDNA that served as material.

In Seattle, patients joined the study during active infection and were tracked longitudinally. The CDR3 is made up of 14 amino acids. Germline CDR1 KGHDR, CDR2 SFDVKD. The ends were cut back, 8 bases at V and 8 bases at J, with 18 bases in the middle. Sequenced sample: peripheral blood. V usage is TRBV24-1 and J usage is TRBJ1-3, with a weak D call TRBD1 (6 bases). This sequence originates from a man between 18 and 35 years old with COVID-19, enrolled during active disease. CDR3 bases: TGTGCCACCACGCCCGACAGGACGGCAGACACCATATATTTT. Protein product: CATTPDRTADTIYF.